This T cell receptor (beta chain) was obtained from a study of technical replicates of blood from several donors. Assay used: immunoSEQ multiplex PCR; TCRdb lists only in-frame clones, some missing. The data contain 60,000 or so clones, approximately 87% of them singletons. Germline CDR1 and CDR2: MGHRA and YSYEKL. The V and J ends lost 6 bases and 1 base respectively, with 13 bases between them. The CDR3 is 14 residues long. The receptor was isolated from a human donor in good health. Some clones in this sample may be carry-over from other donors' samples. The source material was PBMCs. The chain joins TRBV4-1 to TRBJ2-7; no definite D call. In nucleotides, the CDR3 is TGCGCCAGCAGGCCTATACTCAGGTCCTACGAGCAGTACTTC. It specifies CASRPILRSYEQYF.